These 20 T cell receptor beta chains originate from one sample sequenced in a study of beta chain features in type 1 diabetes. What was sequenced were expressed TCRB transcripts, since all of the isolated RNA had been reverse transcribed. Sequencing was performed with immunoSEQ multiplex PCR; in TCRdb, only in-frame clones are kept and a portion is missing. Among around 340,000 clones listed, around a fifth were seen once. The sequencing input was naive CD4+ T cells from blood. All receptors come from a woman younger than 35 in good health.

This chain uses TRBV5-1 with TRBJ2-2; perhaps TRBD1 as D (6 bases). V was clipped by 0 bases and J by 4 bases, with 10 bases between them. CDR1 is SGHRS, CDR2 YFSETQ, per germline. This CDR3 spans 15 amino acids. The CDR3 loop is CASSLGGQSTGELFF. The CDR3 coding sequence is TGCGCCAGCAGCTTGGGGGGGCAGAGCACCGGGGAGCTGTTTTTT.

This clone was counted between two and nine times. The chain links TRBV2 to TRBJ1-5; D not certain. V dropped 6 bases and J dropped 4 bases, with 13 bases sitting between them. CDR1 is SNHLY and CDR2 is FYNNEI in the germline V gene. This CDR3 is built from 14 residues. The CDR3 nucleotides read TGTGCCAGCAGAGAGAGGGCTGGTAATCAGCCCCAGCATTTT. It translates to CASRERAGNQPQHF. The variable domain in full, completed from reference TRBV2 and TRBJ1-5, reads EPEVTQTPSHQVTQMGQEVILRCVPISNHLYFYWYRQILGQKVEFLVSFYNNEISEKSEIFDDQFSVERPDGSNFTLKIRSTKLEDSAMYFCASRERAGNQPQHFGDGTRLSIL.

V is TRBV4-2 and J is TRBJ1-2; D is perhaps TRBD1 (5 bases). The CDR3 is 14 residues long. Germline CDR1 reads LGHNA; CDR2 reads YNFKEQ. The V end was cut by 3 bases, the J end by 3 bases, with 11 bases between. Here the CDR3 DNA reads TGTGCCAGCAGCCAGGAGGAGGGGTACTATGGCTACACCTTC. Translated: CASSQEEGYYGYTF.

The sample holds a few counts of this clone. This chain uses TRBV28 with TRBJ2-5; TRBD1 might be the D (5 bases). Germline-derived CDR1 and CDR2 are MDHEN and SYDVKM. The CDR3 covers 16 residues. Trimming took 2 bases from V and 4 from J, leaving 17 bases between them. The CDR3, as DNA: TGTGCCAGCAGTTTACGCCCAGGCAGGGCGTCAGAGACCCAGTACTTC. It codes for CASSLRPGRASETQYF.

This chain links TRBV9 with TRBJ2-7; no clear D gene. CDR1 is SGDLS, CDR2 YYNGEE, per germline. This CDR3 contains 14 residues. Trimming shortened V by 2 bases and J by 0 bases, and 9 bases separated the two germline ends. The DNA of the CDR3 is TGTGCCAGCAGCGTGACACCGAGCTCCTACGAGCAGTACTTC. It codes for CASSVTPSSYEQYF. The full variable domain, with the rest looked up from reference TRBV9 and TRBJ2-7, is DSGVTQTPKHLITATGQRVTLRCSPRSGDLSVYWYQQSLDQGLQFLIQYYNGEERAKGNILERFSAQQFPDLHSELNLSSLELGDSALYFCASSVTPSSYEQYFGPGTRLTVT.

This chain connects TRBV4-1 to TRBJ2-1, with TRBD2 matching over 7 bases. The trim removed 4 bases at V and 0 bases at J, leaving 12 bases unmatched. This CDR3 is built from 18 residues. Germline V gene sequence: CDR1 MGHRA, CDR2 YSYEKL. DNA of the CDR3: TGCGCCAGCAGCCTTTACCTAGCGGTTAGGGGCTCCTACAATGAGCAGTTCTTC. The encoded protein is CASSLYLAVRGSYNEQFF.

There are a few counts of this clone. The chain has TRBV7-2 and TRBJ2-3; D unresolved. V was pared by 1 base and J by 6 bases, with 11 bases between. Germline CDR1 is SGHTA and CDR2 is FQGNSA. The CDR3 is 14 residues long. This CDR3 is CASSLVSVSDTQYF. In nucleotides, the CDR3 is TGTGCCAGCAGCTTAGTATCGGTCTCGGATACGCAGTATTTT. The whole variable domain, remainder taken from reference TRBV7-2 and TRBJ2-3, is GAGVSQSPSNKVTEKGKDVELRCDPISGHTALYWYRQSLGQGLEFLIYFQGNSAPDKSGLPSDRFSAERTGGSVSTLTIQRTQQEDSAVYLCASSLVSVSDTQYFGPGTRLTVL.

This chain connects TRBV5-1 to TRBJ2-3; tentatively, D is TRBD1 (5 bases). The V gene lost 0 bases and the J gene lost 6 bases, with 11 bases spanning the gap. This CDR3 has 14 residues. The germline CDR1 and CDR2 sequences are SGHRS and YFSETQ. CDR3 coding DNA: TGCGCCAGCAGCTTGGCCGTAGGGGCTGATACGCAGTATTTT. It is translated as CASSLAVGADTQYF. Based on the CDR3 plus reference TRBV5-1 and TRBJ2-3, the full variable domain is KAGVTQTPRYLIKTRGQQVTLSCSPISGHRSVSWYQQTPGQGLQFLFEYFSETQRNKGNFPGRFSGRQFSNSRSEMNVSTLELGDSALYLCASSLAVGADTQYFGPGTRLTVL.

V and J are TRBV4-1 and TRBJ1-4; 9 nucleotides agree with TRBD1. The germline V gene has CDR1 MGHRA and CDR2 YSYEKL. The CDR3 has 16 residues. Germline trimming cut 5 bases from V and 8 bases from J; bases unmatched to any gene: 12. The CDR3 DNA follows: TGCGCCAGCAGCAACCGGGACAGGGCCTCCCGGGAAAAACTGTTTTTT. Translated, it gives CASSNRDRASREKLFF.

CDR3 protein: CASSEILAGGLNEQFF. CDR3 DNA sequence: TGTGCCAGCAGCGAGATTCTAGCGGGAGGGTTAAATGAGCAGTTCTTC. The chain links TRBV9 to TRBJ2-1; 12 bases align to TRBD2. V was pared by 3 bases and J by 7 bases, with 8 bases of the junction left unmatched. The CDR3 extends over 16 amino acids. Germline CDR1 SGDLS, CDR2 YYNGEE. The full variable domain, with the rest looked up from reference TRBV9 and TRBJ2-1, is DSGVTQTPKHLITATGQRVTLRCSPRSGDLSVYWYQQSLDQGLQFLIQYYNGEERAKGNILERFSAQQFPDLHSELNLSSLELGDSALYFCASSEILAGGLNEQFFGPGTRLTVL.

The chain combines TRBV28 with TRBJ2-1, with D possibly being TRBD1 (6 bases). The CDR3 runs 13 residues. Trimming stripped 5 bases from V and 4 bases from J, with 9 bases between. Germline V gene lookup returns CDR1 MDHEN and CDR2 SYDVKM. CDR3 nucleotides: TGTGCCAGCAGTCCCGGGACATACAATGAGCAGTTCTTC. It encodes CASSPGTYNEQFF.

This rearrangement joins TRBV11-2 to TRBJ2-7; maybe TRBD2 (6 bases). Trimming stripped 1 base from V and 0 bases from J, with 10 bases between. The CDR3 has 15 amino acids. Looked up from germline, CDR1 is SGHAT and CDR2 is FQNNGV. Here the CDR3 reads CASSLGGTLSYEQYF. CDR3 sequence (DNA): TGTGCCAGCAGCTTAGGAGGGACTCTCTCCTACGAGCAGTACTTC.

The chain joins TRBV5-1 to TRBJ1-1; D not resolved. Germline V gives CDR1 SGHRS, CDR2 YFSETQ. This CDR3 is built from 14 residues. V was shortened by 0 bases and J by 1 base, with 7 bases between the two germline ends. The DNA for the CDR3 is TGCGCCAGCAGCTTGGTGTCCGGGAACACTGAAGCTTTCTTT. Its protein is CASSLVSGNTEAFF.

This sequence joins TRBV5-6 and TRBJ1-2; D not certain. This CDR3 is built from 14 residues. CDR1 is SGHDT and CDR2 is YYEEEE in the germline V gene. Trimming cost V 6 bases and J 4 bases, with 16 bases left between them. The chain's CDR3 is CASNLFPEGYGYTF. The CDR3 region has the DNA TGTGCCAGCAACTTATTTCCGGAGGGCTATGGCTACACCTTC.

This clone was observed a handful of times. The chain uses TRBV2 and TRBJ2-7, with 8 bases that match TRBD1. Germline assignment: CDR1 SNHLY and CDR2 FYNNEI. The CDR3 covers 12 residues. J gave up 7 bases and V 4 bases, and 3 bases lay outside the gene matches. The CDR3 here is CASSGQGHEQYF. The CDR3 nucleotides are TGTGCCAGCAGTGGACAGGGGCATGAGCAGTACTTC.

This chain joins TRBV29-1 and TRBJ1-3, with 8 bases fitting TRBD1. CDR3 length equals 14 residues. Trimming at V came to 7 bases and at J to 4 bases, leaving 9 bases not matched to a gene. Germline CDR1 SQVTM, CDR2 ANQGSEA. CDR3 nucleotide sequence: TGCAGCGCAGACCTGGACAGGGCGGGAAACACCATATATTTT. It codes for CSADLDRAGNTIYF.

A few counts support this clone. V gene TRBV7-2 combines with J gene TRBJ1-2, with unresolved D. The CDR3 extends over 14 amino acids. Germline lookup yields CDR1 SGHTA and CDR2 FQGNSA. The germline V and J ends were trimmed by 4 bases and 6 bases, with 15 bases remaining between them. The CDR3 reads CASSSLGGSDGYTF. In nucleotides, the CDR3 is TGTGCCAGCAGCTCGCTCGGAGGGTCGGATGGCTACACCTTC.

The chain links TRBV10-3 to TRBJ1-2; D is unclear. The V gene lost 2 bases and the J gene lost 5 bases, with 15 bases spanning the gap. The CDR3 contains 15 residues. Per germline, CDR1 ENHRY and CDR2 SYGVKD. This chain's CDR3 is CAISEGRPRTYGYTF. CDR3 DNA: TGTGCCATCAGTGAGGGCAGGCCAAGAACTTATGGCTACACCTTC.

This clone has just a few counts. This chain connects TRBV9 to TRBJ2-5; 8 bases agree with TRBD2. The CDR3 runs 17 residues. Trimming took 2 bases from V and 1 from J; bases not matched to a gene: 10. Germline V gene sequence: CDR1 SGDLS, CDR2 YYNGEE. CDR3 in amino acids: CASSVSSGGLGQETQYF. As DNA, the CDR3 is TGTGCCAGCAGCGTTTCCAGCGGGGGTTTAGGCCAAGAGACCCAGTACTTC.

The chain is built from TRBV9 and TRBJ2-7; TRBD2 matches 7 bases. The germline CDR1 and CDR2 sequences are SGDLS and YYNGEE. V lost 4 bases and J lost 3; bases outside the gene matches: 10. The CDR3 covers 15 residues. The CDR3 sequence: CASSRRLAEIYEQYF. The CDR3 nucleotides read TGTGCCAGCAGCAGACGGCTAGCGGAGATCTACGAGCAGTACTTC. The whole variable domain, filled in from reference TRBV9 and TRBJ2-7, reads DSGVTQTPKHLITATGQRVTLRCSPRSGDLSVYWYQQSLDQGLQFLIQYYNGEERAKGNILERFSAQQFPDLHSELNLSSLELGDSALYFCASSRRLAEIYEQYFGPGTRLTVT.